Each of the 21 T cell receptor beta chains below was sequenced from the same sample in a study of OX40 agonist ivuxolimab in advanced cancers. Sequencing used immunoSEQ multiplex PCR; TCRdb keeps in-frame clones, though not all of them. The table has tens of thousands of clones, approximately 83% seen once. Specimen: CD4+ or CD8+ T cells sorted from blood, collected in a trial of the OX40 agonist ivuxolimab. The receptors were gathered from an adult with an advanced solid tumor such as melanoma, head and neck, liver or kidney cancer.

The chain combines TRBV27 with TRBJ2-4, with D unresolved. The CDR3 length is 14 residues. The V and J ends lost 4 bases and 3 bases respectively, with 10 bases between them. Germline V gives CDR1 MNHEY, CDR2 SMNVEV (reference sequence). CDR3 sequence reads: CASSSGDGKNIQYF. CDR3 DNA sequence: TGTGCCAGCAGTTCTGGCGATGGCAAAAACATTCAGTACTTC.

This clone was counted ten times or more. The chain is built from TRBV7-6 and TRBJ2-2, with unresolved D. V was trimmed by 4 bases and J by 2 bases, leaving 2 bases between them. Germline values: CDR1 SGHVS, CDR2 FNYEAQ. The CDR3 contains 12 residues. The CDR3 region has the DNA TGTGCCAGCAGCTCAAACACCGGGGAGCTGTTTTTT. Its protein is CASSSNTGELFF.

The J gene is TRBJ1-5, the V gene TRBV7-6; the D gene is possibly TRBD1 (6 bases). The CDR3 spans 15 residues. V lost 5 bases to trimming and J lost 7 bases, with 18 bases between them. The germline gives CDR1 SGHVS, CDR2 FNYEAQ. The CDR3 loop is CASSPAAGAGQPQHF. CDR3 DNA sequence: TGTGCCAGCAGCCCGGCGGCAGGGGCTGGACAGCCCCAGCATTTT.

The chain couples TRBV6-1 to TRBJ2-7, with D possibly being TRBD2 (6 bases). CDR3 size: 15 residues. Between the trimmed V and J ends, which lost 8 bases and 0 bases, there was a span of 17 bases. Germline V gene sequence: CDR1 MNHNS, CDR2 SASEGT. This CDR3 reads CASGESGGFSYEQYF. For the CDR3, the DNA is TGTGCCAGCGGGGAGAGCGGAGGGTTCTCCTACGAGCAGTACTTC.

The gene calls are TRBV7-2 and TRBJ2-2; D possibly corresponds to TRBD1 (6 bases). The CDR3 covers 15 residues. V shed 8 bases and J shed 3 bases, with 16 bases lying between them. Germline CDR1 reads SGHTA; CDR2 reads FQGNSA. The CDR3 DNA is TGTGCCAGCTTCTCAAGGGGGACATACACCGGGGAGCTGTTTTTT. Translating it yields CASFSRGTYTGELFF.

The chain recombines TRBV18 with TRBJ1-2, with 7 bases aligning to TRBD1. The CDR3 runs to 16 residues. Germline-derived CDR1 and CDR2 are KGHSH and LQKENI. The ends lost 3 bases at V and 2 bases at J; junction bases unmatched: 9. The CDR3, as DNA: TGTGCCAGCTCACCGCCCGGGACAGCCATAAACTATGGCTACACCTTC. Translating it yields CASSPPGTAINYGYTF.

The rearrangement uses TRBV4-1 and TRBJ2-1; D not certain. This CDR3 has 12 residues. The germline V and J ends were trimmed by 0 bases and 13 bases, with 10 bases remaining between them. Germline lookup yields CDR1 MGHRA and CDR2 YSYEKL. The CDR3 region has the DNA TGCGCCAGCAGCCAAGATAGAACCTTCCAGTTCTTC. It translates to CASSQDRTFQFF.

The J gene is TRBJ2-2, the V gene TRBV2; tentatively, D is TRBD1 (5 bases). This CDR3 has 12 amino acids. Trimming stripped 7 bases from V and 5 bases from J, with 8 bases between. Looked up from germline, CDR1 is SNHLY and CDR2 is FYNNEI. As DNA, the CDR3 is TGTGCCAGCAAGGGGCTAACCGGGGAGCTGTTTTTT. Translated, it gives CASKGLTGELFF.

This chain connects TRBV9 to TRBJ1-4; maybe TRBD1 (6 bases). CDR1 is SGDLS and CDR2 is YYNGEE in the germline V gene. The CDR3 consists of 18 residues. V dropped 3 bases and J dropped 3 bases, with 21 bases sitting between them. The CDR3 loop is CASSESLGGGRANEKLFF. In DNA form, the CDR3 reads TGTGCCAGCAGCGAGAGTTTGGGGGGCGGTAGGGCTAATGAAAAACTGTTTTTT.

This chain connects TRBV12-5 to TRBJ1-5, with D hard to call. Germline V CDR1 and CDR2: LGHNT, FRNRAP. Trimming removed 6 bases from V and 7 bases from J, with 10 bases in between. This CDR3 region has 12 residues. In DNA, the CDR3 is TGTGCTAGTGGGGAGGGAAGCCAGCCCCAGCATTTT. Its protein product is CASGEGSQPQHF.

This chain joins TRBV19 and TRBJ2-2, with unresolved D. Germline V gene lookup returns CDR1 LNHDA and CDR2 SQIVND (reference sequence). This CDR3 has 15 amino acids. Trimming cost V 1 base and J 4 bases, with 10 bases left between them. CDR3 bases: TGTGCCAGTAGTATAGTGGGTTTAGGCACCGGGGAGCTGTTTTTT. Protein product: CASSIVGLGTGELFF.

The chain recombines TRBV28 with TRBJ1-1, with D possibly TRBD1 on 5 matching bases. The CDR3 has 14 residues. V lost 2 bases and J lost 3, with 10 bases in between. From germline, CDR1 is MDHEN and CDR2 SYDVKM. Written as DNA, the CDR3 is TGTGCCAGCAGTTTAAAGTGGGACTACACTGAAGCTTTCTTT. Its protein product is CASSLKWDYTEAFF. The whole variable domain, filled in from reference TRBV28 and TRBJ1-1, reads DVKVTQSSRYLVKRTGEKVFLECVQDMDHENMFWYRQDPGLGLRLIYFSYDVKMKEKGDIPEGYSVSREKKERFSLILESASTNQTSMYLCASSLKWDYTEAFFGQGTRLTVV.

V usage is TRBV13 and J usage is TRBJ1-5; D is perhaps TRBD1 (5 bases). Germline V gene sequence: CDR1 PRHDT, CDR2 FYEKMQ (reference sequence). CDR3 length: 15 residues. V lost 6 bases, J lost 3 bases, and 15 bases lay in between. CDR3 in DNA: TGTGCCAGCAGTGATTTAGTCAGGGACAATCAGCCCCAGCATTTT. It specifies CASSDLVRDNQPQHF.

The chain combines TRBV7-9 with TRBJ1-2, with D perhaps matching TRBD1 (5 bases). CDR1 is SEHNR and CDR2 is FQNEAQ in the germline V gene (reference sequence). Trimming cost V 1 base and J 4 bases, with 10 bases left between them. The CDR3 runs 14 residues. As DNA, the CDR3 is TGTGCCAGCAGCTTAGGTCAGGGTATCTATGGCTACACCTTC. Translated, it gives CASSLGQGIYGYTF.

This chain uses TRBV6-5 with TRBJ2-5, with 9 bases identical to TRBD1. The CDR3 has 14 residues. V lost 0 bases, J lost 6 bases, and 2 bases stayed unmatched. Germline assignment: CDR1 MNHEY and CDR2 SVGAGI. The CDR3 is CASSYSGQGQTQYF. CDR3 DNA sequence: TGTGCCAGCAGTTACTCGGGACAGGGACAGACCCAGTACTTC.

This chain connects TRBV19 to TRBJ1-5; D is uncertain. From germline, CDR1 is LNHDA and CDR2 SQIVND (reference sequence). Between the trimmed V and J ends, which lost 6 bases and 9 bases, there was a span of 12 bases. CDR3 length: 12 residues. This CDR3 reads CASSALSVPQHF. In DNA, the CDR3 is TGTGCCAGTAGCGCGCTCAGTGTGCCCCAGCATTTT.

J is TRBJ2-1 and V is TRBV7-8; D gene uncertain. The ends were cut back, 4 bases at V and 1 base at J, with 11 bases in the middle. The CDR3 extends over 15 amino acids. Germline CDR1 reads SGHVS; CDR2 reads FQNEAQ. CDR3 sequence: CASSSVVGSYNEQFF. The CDR3 DNA reads as TGTGCCAGCAGCTCAGTAGTGGGGTCCTACAATGAGCAGTTCTTC.

In nucleotides, the CDR3 is TGTGCCAGCAGCCGACCGGATACTAACTATGGCTACACCTTC. This sequence encodes CASSRPDTNYGYTF. The chain links TRBV28 to TRBJ1-2; D gene ambiguous. Germline CDR1 and CDR2: MDHEN and SYDVKM. The length of the CDR3 is 14 residues. V dropped 6 bases and J dropped 0 bases, with 11 bases sitting between them.

The rearrangement uses TRBV4-2 and TRBJ2-2; D possibly corresponds to TRBD2 (5 bases). CDR1 is LGHNA, CDR2 YNFKEQ, per germline. V was pared by 1 base and J by 3 bases, with 12 bases between. The CDR3 has 16 amino acids. In DNA form, the CDR3 reads TGTGCCAGCAGCCAAGTAGGTCGGGGTGACACCGGGGAGCTGTTTTTT. Protein sequence: CASSQVGRGDTGELFF.

The chain links TRBV19 to TRBJ2-7, with 7 positions matching TRBD2. Germline-derived CDR1 and CDR2 are LNHDA and SQIVND (reference sequence). CDR3 size: 14 residues. V lost 4 bases to trimming and J lost 2 bases; unmatched junction nucleotides: 5. This chain's CDR3 is CASSSREGTYEQYF. The CDR3 nucleotides read TGTGCCAGTAGTAGCAGGGAGGGTACCTACGAGCAGTACTTC.

This chain links TRBV11-2 with TRBJ1-4, with D unclear. V was shortened by 1 base and J by 0 bases, with 12 bases between the two germline ends. CDR1 is SGHAT, CDR2 FQNNGV, per germline. The CDR3 spans 17 residues. The CDR3 here is CASSLGLQGPTNEKLFF. The CDR3 DNA follows: TGTGCCAGCAGCTTAGGTCTGCAAGGGCCAACTAATGAAAAACTGTTTTTT.